This T cell receptor (beta chain) came from a study of shared clonotypes between healthy human individuals. Findings and limits, study-wide: Against clonotypes common to all four donors, non-shared ones had lower generation probabilities. Even with large depth, rarefaction showed that sorted-subset sequencing was incomplete.

Adults of Caucasian background living in Nashville, Tennessee made up all donors. Partitioning of CD4+ cells yielded a CD45RA+ naive subset and a CD45RA-negative memory subset. The table came from immunoSEQ multiplex PCR; TCRdb's copy has only in-frame clones and leaves some out. The sample holds millions of clones, roughly 95% seen once. Germline V lookup: CDR1 SGHDT, CDR2 YYEEEE. V lost 0 bases and J lost 5, with 9 bases in between. This CDR3 is 14 amino acids long. Points on this clone: Its target is unknown.

The chain uses TRBV5-6 and TRBJ1-5, with a tentative D call TRBD1 (5 bases). Sequencing input: naive CD4+ T cells sorted from blood. Documented subset: CD45RA+ positively selected. This receptor was taken from a man aged 18 to 30 in good health. CDR3 region: CASSLGRVHQPQHF. The CDR3 DNA reads as TGTGCCAGCAGCTTGGGCAGGGTCCATCAGCCCCAGCATTTT.